These T cell receptor beta chains were read from a single sample in a study of blood T cell repertoires in COVID-19. Sequenced by immunoSEQ multiplex PCR; TCRdb stores in-frame clones only, minus some. The sample records approximately 260,000 clones, 86% being singletons. The sample comprised peripheral blood. These receptor sequences come from a man between 18 and 29 years old with active or convalescent COVID-19. Each CDR3 is given with its conserved first and last residue. D genes are given only for firm matches. Clone size appears in some rows only: once, few, many, or a class for an expanded clone.

D | J | V | size | DNA | CDR3
. | TRBJ2-5 | TRBV18 | . | TGTGCCAGCTCACCCGGGACGGGGGAGTACCAAGAGACCCAGTACTTC | CASSPGTGEYQETQYF
. | TRBJ2-5 | TRBV14 | . | TGTGCCAGCAGCCAGACTGTCCGGCAAGAGACCCAGTACTTC | CASSQTVRQETQYF
TRBD2 | TRBJ2-3 | TRBV9 | . | TGTGCCAGCAGCACTGGGAGGCGGGGGGACACAGATACGCAGTATTTT | CASSTGRRGDTDTQYF
TRBD1 | TRBJ2-7 | TRBV25-1 | . | TGTGCCAGCGGAGCACGGAGGGGACAGGGGCCCTACGAGCAGTACTTC | CASGARRGQGPYEQYF
. | TRBJ1-2 | TRBV5-1 | . | TGCGCCAGCAGGGACAGCGAATATGGCTACACCTTC | CASRDSEYGYTF
. | TRBJ1-4 | TRBV7-8 | . | TGTGCCAGCAGCCGCTTCGGTAGTCCAACTAATGAAAAACTGTTTTTT | CASSRFGSPTNEKLFF
. | TRBJ1-4 | TRBV18 | . | TGTGCCAGCCACGGGGGTGCAACTAATGAAAAACTGTTTTTT | CASHGGATNEKLFF
TRBD1 | TRBJ1-3 | TRBV5-5 | . | TGTGCCAGCAGCTTGGCCACGGGACAGGGGCGAAACACCATATATTTT | CASSLATGQGRNTIYF
TRBD2 | TRBJ2-1 | TRBV19 | few | TGTGCCAGTAGTATAGGCCAGACTAGCGGGCTTGAGCAGTTCTTC | CASSIGQTSGLEQFF
. | TRBJ1-1 | TRBV27 | once | TGTGCCAGCAGTTTAGGGGGGGCGGTTGAAGCTTTCTTT | CASSLGGAVEAFF
TRBD2 | TRBJ2-5 | TRBV3-1/TRBV3-2 | . | TGTGCCAGCAGCCAAGAGTCCGTGGCTAGCGGAGACATAGAGACCCAGTACTTC | CASSQESVASGDIETQYF
TRBD1 | TRBJ1-2 | TRBV6-2/TRBV6-3 | . | TGTGCCAGCAGTAGTGGAAAGGGGGCTCTCAACTATGGCTACACCTTC | CASSSGKGALNYGYTF
. | TRBJ1-2 | TRBV10-3 | . | TGTGCCATCAGTGGACAGACTGACGATGGCTACACCTTC | CAISGQTDDGYTF
. | TRBJ2-3 | TRBV19 | . | TGTGCCAGTAGTATGGGCGCAGATACGCAGTATTTT | CASSMGADTQYF
. | TRBJ1-3 | TRBV6-1 | . | TGTGCCAGCAGTGACCATGGAAACACCATATATTTT | CASSDHGNTIYF
. | TRBJ1-1 | TRBV6-5 | . | TGTGCCAGCAGTTACTCGGCCCTCCAGATGAACACTGAAGCTTTCTTT | CASSYSALQMNTEAFF
. | TRBJ2-2 | TRBV7-2 | . | TGTGCCAGCAGCGCCGGGAACACCGGGGAGCTGTTTTTT | CASSAGNTGELFF
. | TRBJ1-1 | TRBV25-1 | once | TGTGCCAGCAGTGCCAACTCAAGAGAAGCTTTCTTT | CASSANSREAFF
TRBD2 | TRBJ2-1 | TRBV29-1 | . | TGCAGCGCCACAAAGGGAGGGTACAATGAGCAGTTCTTC | CSATKGGYNEQFF
TRBD1 | TRBJ1-3 | TRBV2 | . | TGTGCCAGCGTTGAAGTCAGGGGGTCTTCTACGGCCTCTGGAAACACCATATATTTT | CASVEVRGSSTASGNTIYF
TRBD2 | TRBJ2-1 | TRBV4-2 | . | TGTGCCAGCAGCCAAGAAAGCCTAGCGGTATACAATGAGCAGTTCTTC | CASSQESLAVYNEQFF
TRBD1 | TRBJ1-1 | TRBV2 | once | TGTGCCAGCAGTGGATCCGGGACAGGGCCGAACACTGAAGCTTTCTTT | CASSGSGTGPNTEAFF
. | TRBJ2-4 | TRBV7-6 | . | TGTGCCAGCAGCCCCAAAGGAAAGGGGCTAGCCAAAAACATTCAGTACTTC | CASSPKGKGLAKNIQYF
. | TRBJ2-3 | TRBV5-6 | . | TGTGCCAGCAGCTTGATGCCCGGTACGCAGTATTTT | CASSLMPGTQYF
. | TRBJ2-2 | TRBV29-1 | . | TGCAGCGTTTGGGGAGAAGCCGGGGAGCTGTTTTTT | CSVWGEAGELFF
. | TRBJ2-7 | TRBV19 | few | TGTGCCACCTCCGACAGGGAGGACTACGAGCAGTACTTC | CATSDREDYEQYF
. | TRBJ2-7 | TRBV18 | . | TGTGCCAGCTCACCCGACATATCCTACGAGCAGTACTTC | CASSPDISYEQYF
TRBD2 | TRBJ2-3 | TRBV7-3 | . | TGTGCCAGCAGCGATGAACTAGCGGACACAGATACGCAGTATTTT | CASSDELADTDTQYF
TRBD1 | TRBJ1-2 | TRBV4-1 | . | TGCGCCAGCAGCCAAGATGGTTGGGACAGGGGGCGGGATGGCTACACCTTC | CASSQDGWDRGRDGYTF
. | TRBJ2-1 | TRBV5-1 | . | TGCGCCAGCAGCCCGACTAGTTCCCTCTACAATGAGCAGTTCTTC | CASSPTSSLYNEQFF
. | TRBJ1-2 | TRBV6-5 | . | TGTGCCAGCAGTTACTCGAGGCCATATAATGGCTACACCTTC | CASSYSRPYNGYTF
. | TRBJ2-2 | TRBV19 | . | TGTGCCAGTAGTTCCAGGTTATATCAGACCGGGGAGCTGTTTTTT | CASSSRLYQTGELFF
TRBD1 | TRBJ2-2 | TRBV24-1 | . | TGTGCCACCAGTGATTTGGGGGGACAGGGAATCGGGGAGCTGTTTTTT | CATSDLGGQGIGELFF
. | TRBJ2-5 | TRBV24-1 | . | TGTGCCACCAGTGACCCGTGGACTGCGGAGATAGAGACCCAGTACTTC | CATSDPWTAEIETQYF
TRBD2 | TRBJ2-1 | TRBV4-1 | . | TGCGCCAGCAGCCCTCGACTAGCGGCCAATGAGCAGTTCTTC | CASSPRLAANEQFF
. | TRBJ1-2 | TRBV20-1 | . | TGCAGTGCAGCGATCGGCGGCTACACCTTC | CSAAIGGYTF
TRBD2 | TRBJ2-1 | TRBV18 | . | TGTGCCAGCTCTACCTTAGCGGGAGGGGGTTCGGATGAGCAGTTCTTC | CASSTLAGGGSDEQFF
. | TRBJ2-3 | TRBV5-1 | once | TGCGCCAGCAGCTTGAAGACAGGATTAGATACGCAGTATTTT | CASSLKTGLDTQYF
. | TRBJ2-2 | TRBV27 | . | TGTGCCAGCAGCCCGAGGATGACGGGGGAGCTGTTTTTT | CASSPRMTGELFF
. | TRBJ1-6 | TRBV28 | . | TGTGCCAGCAGTGGGGCCAGCTCCTATAATTCACCCCTCCACTTT | CASSGASSYNSPLHF
. | TRBJ2-1 | TRBV4-2 | . | TGTGCCAGCAGCCACCCAGGGAACGAGCAGTTCTTC | CASSHPGNEQFF
. | TRBJ2-3 | TRBV4-3 | . | TGCGCCAGCAGCCACCCTGATCCAACGCTCGGAGGTCCAGATACGCAGTATTTT | CASSHPDPTLGGPDTQYF
TRBD1 | TRBJ1-5 | TRBV30 | few | TGTGCCTGGAGTACAGGGGGTGGGCAGCCCCAGCATTTT | CAWSTGGGQPQHF
TRBD2 | TRBJ2-7 | TRBV6-1 | . | TGTGCCAGCAGTGAATGGCAGCGGGGGGGCGACGAGCAGTACTTC | CASSEWQRGGDEQYF
. | TRBJ1-1 | TRBV29-1 | . | TGCAGCTTCAGTTTGATGAACACTGAAGCTTTCTTT | CSFSLMNTEAFF
. | TRBJ1-3 | TRBV5-4 | once | TGTGCCAGCAGCTTGCCGGGAAACACCATATATTTT | CASSLPGNTIYF
. | TRBJ2-1 | TRBV7-9 | . | TGTGCCAGCAGCCCTCGGGGGGCCGACTACAATGAGCAGTTCTTC | CASSPRGADYNEQFF
TRBD1 | TRBJ1-5 | TRBV19 | . | TGTGCCAGTTCTTCGACAGGGGCTCAGCCCCAGCATTTT | CASSSTGAQPQHF
. | TRBJ1-1 | TRBV2 | once | TGTGCCAGCAATCCCCTCGGCCAGGGATGGATGAACACTGAAGCTTTCTTT | CASNPLGQGWMNTEAFF
TRBD1 | TRBJ1-1 | TRBV7-6 | once | TGTGCCAGCAGCTTGACAGGGGAAGCTTTCTTT | CASSLTGEAFF
. | TRBJ2-5 | TRBV6-5 | . | TGTGCCAGCAGTTACTCGATGCTCTCTGGCTCCCAGTACTTC | CASSYSMLSGSQYF
. | TRBJ1-6 | TRBV21-1 | . | TGTGCCAGCGTTCCCAGGGGGGCTAATTCACCCCTCCACTTT | CASVPRGANSPLHF
. | TRBJ2-7 | TRBV6-6 | . | TGTGCCAGCACACGGACAGACTCCTACGAGCAGTACTTC | CASTRTDSYEQYF
. | TRBJ2-7 | TRBV29-1 | . | TGCAGCGTTGAAATCGGCGGTTCCTACGAGCAGTACTTC | CSVEIGGSYEQYF
TRBD2 | TRBJ2-7 | TRBV29-1 | once | TGCAGCGTTGAGGCGGGAGCCTACGAGCAGTACTTC | CSVEAGAYEQYF
. | TRBJ1-2 | TRBV30 | . | TGTGCCAGGATGGACAGTGGCTACACCTTC | CARMDSGYTF
. | TRBJ2-5 | TRBV5-1 | . | TGCGCCAGCAGCTTGGGACCTCAGGGGCCTTACCAAGAGACCCAGTACTTC | CASSLGPQGPYQETQYF
. | TRBJ1-6 | TRBV19 | . | TGTGCCAGTAGTATCGGAAGTGAGGTTCGGTCACCCCTCCACTTT | CASSIGSEVRSPLHF
. | TRBJ2-7 | TRBV6-2/TRBV6-3 | few | TGTGCCAGCAGTTATGGGCACGAGCAGTACTTC | CASSYGHEQYF